The 14 T cell receptor beta chains in this list originate from one sample, sequenced in a study of cytomegalovirus exposure and HLA in healthy donors. It was with 60 Vbeta and 13 Jbeta primers that the PCR ran. Sequenced by immunoSEQ multiplex PCR; TCRdb stores in-frame clones only, minus some. The sample lists roughly 160,000 clones, roughly four fifths occurring once. What was sequenced was PBMCs. Receptors originate from a man aged 50 or older in good health and CMV-seropositive.

This clone was counted only a few times. The chain joins TRBV6-5 to TRBJ2-3; 10 nucleotides match TRBD1. Per germline, CDR1 MNHEY and CDR2 SVGAGI. The length of the CDR3 is 15 residues. With 5 bases clipped from V and 3 bases from J, the junction kept 5 bases outside the gene matches. The CDR3 DNA reads as TGTGCCAGCAGTGCGATGGGACAGGGGACAGATACGCAGTATTTT. Translation gives CASSAMGQGTDTQYF.

This clone turned up a few times. The rearrangement uses TRBV19 and TRBJ2-3; TRBD1 matches at 11 bases. The CDR3 contains 17 residues. V trimming: 3 bases; J trimming: 8 bases; junction bases outside the gene matches: 13. CDR1 and CDR2 (germline): LNHDA, SQIVND (reference sequence). The CDR3 DNA is TGTGCCAGTAGTATTTCGGGGTGGACAGGGGGCGAAGGTACGCAGTATTTT. It codes for CASSISGWTGGEGTQYF. The full variable domain, in which reference TRBV19 and TRBJ2-3 provide the parts outside the CDR3, is DGGITQSPKYLFRKEGQNVTLSCEQNLNHDAMYWYRQDPGQGLRLIYYSQIVNDFQKGDIAEGYSVSREKKESFPLTVTSAQKNPTAFYLCASSISGWTGGEGTQYFGPGTRLTVL.

This clone was seen only a few times. This specimen includes other DNA sequences encoding the same CDR3. The chain joins TRBV6-5 to TRBJ2-5; D possibly corresponds to TRBD1 (5 bases). The V end lost 6 bases, the J end lost 2 bases, and 7 bases lay between the germline ends. Germline-derived CDR1 and CDR2 are MNHEY and SVGAGI. The CDR3 loop spans 12 amino acids. CDR3 residues: CASRRQQETQYF. In nucleotides, the CDR3 is TGTGCCAGCAGGAGACAGCAAGAGACCCAGTACTTC.

The chain is built from TRBV28 and TRBJ1-5; D perhaps matches TRBD1 (5 bases). Per germline, CDR1 MDHEN and CDR2 SYDVKM. The V end lost 8 bases, the J end lost 1 base, and 12 bases lay between the germline ends. The CDR3 has 14 residues. In nucleotides, the CDR3 is TGTGCCAGCTTTGGGTCAGGGAGCAATCAGCCCCAGCATTTT. This encodes CASFGSGSNQPQHF.

V usage is TRBV14 and J usage is TRBJ2-4, with 8 bases identical to TRBD1. Per the germline V gene, CDR1 is SGHDN and CDR2 is FVKESK. The CDR3 is 17 amino acids. V was clipped by 1 base and J by 5 bases; unmatched bases: 10. The CDR3 sequence: CASSQGVGTGPENIQYF. The CDR3 nucleotides are TGTGCCAGCAGCCAAGGTGTCGGGACAGGCCCCGAAAACATTCAGTACTTC.

This sequence joins TRBV7-9 and TRBJ2-5, with 10 bases that match TRBD1. This CDR3 comprises 15 residues. J gave up 5 bases and V 8 bases, and 11 bases lay outside the gene matches. Per germline, CDR1 SEHNR and CDR2 FQNEAQ (reference sequence). CDR3 DNA: TGTGCCAGCGGGACGGGACAGGGGTTTTTCGAGACCCAGTACTTC. It is translated as CASGTGQGFFETQYF.

The chain is built from TRBV19 and TRBJ2-2; possibly TRBD2 for D (6 bases). The CDR3 is 17 residues long. V lost 4 bases and J 0 bases, leaving 15 bases between the germline ends. Germline V gene data show CDR1 as LNHDA and CDR2 as SQIVND (reference sequence). The CDR3 sequence: CASSTRFGTANTGELFF. The DNA for the CDR3 is TGTGCCAGTAGTACCCGCTTTGGGACTGCGAACACCGGGGAGCTGTTTTTT. The full variable domain, rest sourced from reference TRBV19 and TRBJ2-2, is DGGITQSPKYLFRKEGQNVTLSCEQNLNHDAMYWYRQDPGQGLRLIYYSQIVNDFQKGDIAEGYSVSREKKESFPLTVTSAQKNPTAFYLCASSTRFGTANTGELFFGEGSRLTVL.

The chain uses TRBV7-2 and TRBJ1-4, with 7 bases lining up with TRBD1. The germline V gene encodes CDR1 SGHTA and CDR2 FQGNSA. This CDR3 comprises 14 residues. Trimming took 5 bases from V and 8 from J; bases not matched to a gene: 8. Here the CDR3 reads CASSDRTGTEKLFF. In DNA, the CDR3 is TGTGCCAGCAGCGACAGGACAGGCACAGAAAAACTGTTTTTT.

This clone was detected once. This chain links TRBV5-1 with TRBJ1-2; 7 nucleotides line up with TRBD1. With V trimmed by 3 bases and J by 8 bases, 13 bases remained unmatched. This CDR3 comprises 15 residues. The germline CDR1 and CDR2 sequences are SGHRS and YFSETQ. DNA of the CDR3: TGCGCCAGCAGCTCACTATCTATGTCAGGGGGAGGCTACACCTTC. This gives the protein CASSSLSMSGGGYTF.

For the CDR3, the DNA is TGCAGTGAAATCCCGGTTCAGCCCCAGCATTTT. This sequence encodes CSEIPVQPQHF. The genes are TRBV20-1 and TRBJ1-5; no definite D call. Germline V lookup: CDR1 DFQATT, CDR2 SNEGSKA (reference sequence). V gave up 7 bases and J gave up 6 bases, with 10 bases separating them. The CDR3 runs to 11 residues.

The genes are TRBV28 and TRBJ2-7; weak D call: TRBD2 (5 bases). This CDR3 is built from 14 residues. The germline gives CDR1 MDHEN, CDR2 SYDVKM. V lost 3 bases and J 3 bases, leaving 12 bases between the germline ends. As DNA, the CDR3 is TGTGCCAGCAGTTTTTTTGGGAGCGTCTACGAGCAGTACTTC. This gives the protein CASSFFGSVYEQYF.

The CDR3 bases are TGTGCCAGCAGCGTAGAAAGAGGGGGGGCCAGCACAGATACGCAGTATTTT. Translation gives CASSVERGGASTDTQYF. The chain employs TRBV9 and TRBJ2-3; the D gene is possibly TRBD2 (7 bases). The CDR3 spans 17 residues. Germline assignment: CDR1 SGDLS and CDR2 YYNGEE. The ends were cut back, 0 bases at V and 0 bases at J, with 14 bases in the middle.

The V and J genes are TRBV5-1 and TRBJ1-3, with unresolved D. Trimming removed 2 bases at V and 2 bases at J, with 8 bases between. This CDR3 is built from 14 residues. Germline-derived CDR1 and CDR2 are SGHRS and YFSETQ. The CDR3 sequence is CASSFGQAGNTIYF. The CDR3 bases are TGCGCCAGCAGCTTCGGTCAGGCTGGAAACACCATATATTTT.

The V and J genes are TRBV29-1 and TRBJ1-2, with D unresolved. The CDR3 sequence is 11 residues long. Between the trimmed V and J ends, which lost 8 bases and 3 bases, there was a span of 10 bases. The germline gives CDR1 SQVTM, CDR2 ANQGSEA. CDR3 residues: CSLPGDYGYTF. The CDR3 nucleotides are TGCAGCCTCCCCGGGGACTATGGCTACACCTTC.